The 32 T cell receptor beta chains presented below share a single source sample, sequenced in a study of neurological immune-mediated disorders. TCRdb ran MiXCR on the 5' RACE reads and lists one entry per CDR3 protein. The sample carries approximately 59,000 distinct CDR3 sequences, more than 4.5% recorded once. Sample: PBMCs. The source of these receptors is a human donor with multiple sclerosis. The donor label of this sample is uncertain.

This clonotype was counted at least ten times. V gene TRBV12-3 or TRBV12-4 combines with J gene TRBJ1-1, with 7 bases aligning to TRBD1. The CDR3 spans 13 residues. V lost 3 bases, J lost 8 bases, and 6 bases stayed unmatched. The DNA for the CDR3 is TGTGCCAGCAGTTTGAGGGGGCACGGAGAAGCTTTCTTT. Translation: CASSLRGHGEAFF.

At least ten counts were recorded for this clonotype. This chain links TRBV10-2 with TRBJ2-2; no clear D. Per the germline V gene, CDR1 is WSHSY and CDR2 is SAAADI. Trimming removed 10 bases from V and 0 bases from J, with 15 bases in between. The CDR3 runs to 15 residues. CDR3 nucleotides: TGCGCCACCTCTTCAGACAAACCGAACACCGGGGAGCTGTTTTTT. This translates into CATSSDKPNTGELFF.

The sample holds many counts of this clonotype. Here the CDR3 reads CASSLRASGGTDTQYF. For the CDR3, the DNA is TGTGCCAGCAGCCTTAGGGCTAGCGGGGGCACAGATACGCAGTATTTT. The chain carries TRBV5-6 and TRBJ2-3; 9 nucleotides match TRBD2. The CDR3 has 16 residues. V was pared by 4 bases and J by 1 base, with 7 bases of the junction left unmatched. Germline lookup yields CDR1 SGHDT and CDR2 YYEEEE. Filled out from reference TRBV5-6 and TRBJ2-3, the complete variable domain reads DAGVTQSPTHLIKTRGQQVTLRCSPKSGHDTVSWYQQALGQGPQFIFQYYEEEERQRGNFPDRFSGHQFPNYSSELNVNALLLGDSALYLCASSLRASGGTDTQYFGPGTRLTVL.

This clonotype was observed many times. V is TRBV7-3 and J is TRBJ2-2, with 7 positions matching TRBD2. J lost 2 bases, V lost 4 bases, and 4 bases had no gene match. The CDR3 is made up of 15 amino acids. Germline V gene data show CDR1 as SGHTA and CDR2 as FQGTGA. The CDR3 reads CASSWEGGNTGELFF. The CDR3 nucleotides read TGTGCCAGCAGCTGGGAGGGCGGCAACACCGGGGAGCTGTTTTTT.

The table lists this clonotype with a few counts. This rearrangement joins TRBV3-1 to TRBJ1-5; maybe TRBD1 (6 bases). There are 16 residues in the CDR3. CDR1 LGHDT and CDR2 YNNKEL come from the germline V gene (reference sequence). V was clipped by 1 base and J by 3 bases, with 13 bases between them. CDR3 protein: CASSQGINRVNQPQHF. In DNA, the CDR3 is TGTGCCAGCAGCCAAGGCATCAACAGGGTCAATCAGCCCCAGCATTTT.

This clonotype was recorded many times. The V and J genes are TRBV5-1 and TRBJ2-3, with 12 bases identical to TRBD1. Germline-derived CDR1 and CDR2 are SGHRS and YFSETQ. This CDR3 has 19 residues. V lost 4 bases and J lost 3; bases outside the gene matches: 15. CDR3 nucleotide sequence: TGCGCCAGCAGCCGCTGGGGGACAGGGGGCCGAATTGGGACAGATACGCAGTATTTT. This sequence encodes CASSRWGTGGRIGTDTQYF.

The table lists this clonotype with many counts. The V and J genes are TRBV4-1 and TRBJ2-2; D is ambiguous. CDR3 length: 16 amino acids. The V and J ends lost 3 bases and 0 bases respectively, with 11 bases between them. The germline V gene encodes CDR1 MGHRA and CDR2 YSYEKL. The CDR3: CASSQPGSSNTGELFF. CDR3 bases: TGCGCCAGCAGCCAGCCGGGTTCTTCGAACACCGGGGAGCTGTTTTTT.

This clonotype was picked up many times. This chain uses TRBV2 with TRBJ1-5; 9 bases line up with TRBD1. This CDR3 spans 15 amino acids. Trimming took 4 bases from V and 1 from J; bases not matched to a gene: 2. Germline CDR1 is SNHLY and CDR2 is FYNNEI. This CDR3 is CASSAGQGSNQPQHF. CDR3 DNA sequence: TGTGCCAGCAGTGCCGGACAGGGGAGCAATCAGCCCCAGCATTTT.

Ten or more counts support this clonotype. The rearrangement joins TRBV12-3 or TRBV12-4 to TRBJ2-3, with 10 positions matching TRBD1. Trimming took 7 bases from V and 1 from J; bases not matched to a gene: 5. The CDR3 runs 15 residues. The CDR3 DNA follows: TGTGCCAGCACGATCGGACAGGGGGGCACAGATACGCAGTATTTT. Translation gives CASTIGQGGTDTQYF.

This clonotype was detected many times. The V gene is TRBV3-1, the J gene TRBJ2-3; D is undetermined. The CDR3 length is 15 residues. CDR1 is LGHDT and CDR2 is YNNKEL in the germline V gene (reference sequence). Trimming took 0 bases from V and 0 from J, leaving 7 bases between them. The CDR3 DNA is TGTGCCAGCAGCCAAGATGTGGGGAGCACAGATACGCAGTATTTT. Translated: CASSQDVGSTDTQYF.

This clonotype has a count of ten or more. The rearrangement joins TRBV5-1 to TRBJ1-3; D gene uncertain. CDR1 is SGHRS, CDR2 YFSETQ, per germline. The CDR3 runs 15 residues. Deletions cut 3 bases from V and 2 bases from J, with 12 bases between. CDR3 region: CASSWEGGAGNTIYF. DNA of the CDR3: TGCGCCAGCAGCTGGGAGGGAGGCGCTGGAAACACCATATATTTT.

This clonotype has a count of ten or more. The chain employs TRBV29-1 and TRBJ2-3, with D possibly matching TRBD2 (5 bases). This CDR3 contains 15 residues. From germline, CDR1 is SQVTM and CDR2 ANQGSEA. The ends were cut back, 6 bases at V and 6 bases at J, with 22 bases in the middle. The CDR3 coding sequence is TGCAGCGTGGCCCGGGGTTGGTCCGCTTTGGATACGCAGTATTTT. It is translated as CSVARGWSALDTQYF.

This clonotype was observed many times. The V and J genes are TRBV6-5 and TRBJ2-3; 11 nucleotides match TRBD1. CDR1 is MNHEY and CDR2 is SVGAGI in the germline V gene. CDR3 length: 14 residues. V was clipped by 6 bases and J by 5 bases; unmatched bases: 4. CDR3 in amino acids: CASRDRGRLDTQYF. The CDR3 bases are TGTGCCAGCAGGGACAGGGGGCGATTAGATACGCAGTATTTT.

In this sample, this clonotype turned up many times. The chain joins TRBV20-1 to TRBJ2-2; 14 nucleotides align to TRBD2. The CDR3 covers 17 residues. V lost 1 base, J lost 2 bases, and 3 bases stayed unmatched. Germline values: CDR1 DFQATT, CDR2 SNEGSKA (reference sequence). The CDR3 reads CSARGTSGGTNTGELFF. DNA for the CDR3: TGCAGTGCTAGAGGGACTAGCGGGGGGACAAACACCGGGGAGCTGTTTTTT.

There are many counts of this clonotype. The chain has TRBV10-3 and TRBJ2-3; TRBD2 aligns across 13 bases. Trimming at V came to 4 bases and at J to 5 bases, leaving 6 bases not matched to a gene. CDR1 and CDR2 (germline): ENHRY, SYGVKD. This CDR3 is 16 amino acids long. The CDR3: CAISAGLAGDQDTQYF. The CDR3 DNA reads as TGTGCCATCAGTGCCGGACTAGCGGGGGATCAAGATACGCAGTATTTT.

This clonotype was detected many times. The chain links TRBV6-1 to TRBJ2-3, with TRBD2 identical over 8 bases. Germline trimming cut 8 bases from V and 3 bases from J; bases unmatched to any gene: 4. CDR1 is MNHNS and CDR2 is SASEGT in the germline V gene. This CDR3 region has 13 residues. This chain's CDR3 is CASQGGGTDTQYF. The CDR3 DNA follows: TGTGCCAGCCAGGGCGGGGGGACAGATACGCAGTATTTT.

This clonotype was seen ten or more times. The gene calls are TRBV7-9 and TRBJ2-5; 8 bases match TRBD1. The V gene end was trimmed by 5 bases and the J gene end by 2 bases; junction bases not matched to a gene: 13. CDR3 length: 17 amino acids. Germline V CDR1 and CDR2: SEHNR, FQNEAQ (reference sequence). The CDR3 is CASSPGNRGDEQETQYF. The CDR3 nucleotides are TGTGCCAGCAGCCCTGGAAACAGGGGGGACGAACAAGAGACCCAGTACTTC.

This clonotype has ten or more counts. V is TRBV7-9 and J is TRBJ2-2; D not certain. Trimming removed 7 bases from V and 0 bases from J, with 12 bases in between. Germline-derived CDR1 and CDR2 are SEHNR and FQNEAQ (reference sequence). The CDR3 is 15 amino acids. CDR3 sequence: CASTRMGSNTGELFF. CDR3 sequence (DNA): TGTGCCAGCACGCGCATGGGTTCGAACACCGGGGAGCTGTTTTTT.

This clonotype was seen ten or more times. The chain is built from TRBV7-2 and TRBJ2-5; D could derive from TRBD1 or TRBD2 (5 bases each). V was clipped by 1 base and J by 7 bases, with 13 bases between them. Germline loops: CDR1 SGHTA, CDR2 FQGNSA. The CDR3 extends over 14 amino acids. Written as DNA, the CDR3 is TGTGCCAGCAGCTTAGTCCGGGACCTGGTGACCCAGTACTTC. This codes for CASSLVRDLVTQYF.

Many counts were recorded for this clonotype. V gene TRBV9 combines with J gene TRBJ1-5; no reliable D call. The CDR3 totals 11 residues. The V gene lost 3 bases and the J gene lost 5 bases, with 3 bases spanning the gap. Germline lookup yields CDR1 SGDLS and CDR2 YYNGEE. The CDR3 nucleotides read TGTGCCAGCAGCGACCATCAGCCCCAGCATTTT. Translation: CASSDHQPQHF.

This clonotype was observed many times. The chain carries TRBV7-8 and TRBJ2-1, with TRBD1 matching 8 bases. V was clipped by 2 bases and J by 2 bases; unmatched bases: 2. Germline CDR1 is SGHVS and CDR2 is FQNEAQ. The CDR3 extends over 15 amino acids. The CDR3, as DNA: TGTGCCAGCAGCTTATGGACAGGGACCTACAATGAGCAGTTCTTC. This gives the protein CASSLWTGTYNEQFF.

This clonotype has at least ten counts. The chain combines TRBV11-2 with TRBJ2-7; 13 positions match TRBD2. This CDR3 is built from 18 residues. Germline CDR1 reads SGHAT; CDR2 reads FQNNGV. With 4 bases clipped from V and 0 bases from J, the junction kept 9 bases outside the gene matches. The CDR3, as DNA: TGTGCCAGCAGCTCCTCAAGAGGACTAGCGGGGGTCTCCTACGAGCAGTACTTC. Protein: CASSSSRGLAGVSYEQYF.

This clonotype was counted ten times or more. The chain joins TRBV5-1 to TRBJ2-1; D possibly corresponds to TRBD1 (9 bases). The V gene lost 3 bases and the J gene lost 6 bases, with 19 bases spanning the gap. CDR3 length equals 16 residues. CDR1 and CDR2 from the germline V gene are SGHRS and YFSETQ. The CDR3 loop is CASSSGGDRVSNEQFF. CDR3 bases: TGCGCCAGCAGCTCGGGGGGGGACAGGGTAAGCAATGAGCAGTTCTTC.

This clonotype occurred many times. The V gene is TRBV10-3, the J gene TRBJ2-3; D gene ambiguous. The CDR3 loop spans 13 amino acids. V was trimmed by 4 bases and J by 6 bases, leaving 11 bases between them. The V gene's germline CDR1 is ENHRY and CDR2 SYGVKD. The CDR3 region is CAISGSDGDTQYF. The CDR3 nucleotides are TGTGCCATCAGTGGTTCGGACGGCGATACGCAGTATTTT.

This clonotype appeared many times. The genes are TRBV5-1 and TRBJ1-1, with TRBD1 matching 9 bases. Trimming took 3 bases from V and 6 from J; bases not matched to a gene: 9. CDR3 length: 15 residues. Per germline, CDR1 SGHRS and CDR2 YFSETQ. The DNA of the CDR3 is TGCGCCAGCAGCTCCGGACAGGGGAGGAAGGCTGAAGCTTTCTTT. Encoded protein: CASSSGQGRKAEAFF.

This clonotype was picked up many times. The chain joins TRBV3-1 to TRBJ2-1; a weak D match, TRBD2 (7 bases). V shed 3 bases and J shed 10 bases, with 16 bases lying between them. The CDR3 contains 14 residues. Germline lookup yields CDR1 LGHDT and CDR2 YNNKEL (reference sequence). CDR3 amino acids: CASSQTGRGGEQFF. Written as DNA, the CDR3 is TGTGCCAGCAGCCAGACCGGCAGGGGAGGGGAGCAGTTCTTC.

This clonotype was detected ten times or more. The rearrangement links TRBV20-1 to TRBJ1-2; D gene ambiguous. CDR3 length: 14 amino acids. Germline V lookup: CDR1 DFQATT, CDR2 SNEGSKA (reference sequence). V gave up 0 bases and J gave up 3 bases, with 11 bases separating them. In DNA form, the CDR3 reads TGCAGTGCTAGAGATAGACGGGGAGACTATGGCTACACCTTC. Translated: CSARDRRGDYGYTF.

This clonotype was seen ten or more times. V gene TRBV12-3 or TRBV12-4 combines with J gene TRBJ1-4; D perhaps matches TRBD1 (6 bases). There are 14 residues in the CDR3. Trimming removed 6 bases from V and 3 bases from J, with 11 bases in between. The CDR3 DNA follows: TGTGCCAGCAGCCAGACAGGACCTAATGAAAAACTGTTTTTT. The encoded protein is CASSQTGPNEKLFF.

This clonotype has a count of ten or more. The V call is TRBV10-1, the J call TRBJ2-2; perhaps TRBD2 as D (5 bases). This CDR3 has 13 residues. V was clipped by 2 bases and J by 13 bases, with 14 bases between them. Germline CDR1 is WNHNN and CDR2 is SYGVQD (reference sequence). CDR3 coding DNA: TGCGCCAGCAGTGAGGCAGCGGATATTAGGCTGTTTTTT. Protein: CASSEAADIRLFF.

In its sample, this clonotype was seen many times. This chain joins TRBV6-2 or TRBV6-3 and TRBJ2-7, with 9 nucleotides matching TRBD1. The germline CDR1 and CDR2 sequences are MNHEY and SVGEGT. CDR3 length: 15 amino acids. The V gene end was trimmed by 7 bases and the J gene end by 1 base; junction bases not matched to a gene: 8. CDR3 residues: CASTKGGTGSYEQYF. CDR3 DNA sequence: TGTGCCAGCACCAAGGGAGGGACAGGGTCCTACGAGCAGTACTTC.

This clonotype was counted many times. V is TRBV5-1 and J is TRBJ2-1; D gene uncertain. The CDR3 is 15 amino acids. CDR1 and CDR2 from the germline V gene are SGHRS and YFSETQ. V lost 3 bases and J 8 bases, leaving 18 bases between the germline ends. CDR3 loop: CASSSRTQVMDEQFF. The CDR3 DNA reads TGCGCCAGCAGCTCGCGGACCCAGGTAATGGATGAGCAGTTCTTC.

This clonotype was seen many times. This chain connects TRBV27 to TRBJ2-7; 10 bases align to TRBD2. Germline V gene data show CDR1 as MNHEY and CDR2 as SMNVEV (reference sequence). The CDR3 spans 15 residues. The junction had 3 bases not matched to a gene; V was cut back by 3 bases and J by 1 base. The CDR3 region is CASSFGLADSYEQYF. The CDR3 nucleotides are TGTGCCAGCAGTTTTGGACTAGCGGATTCCTACGAGCAGTACTTC.